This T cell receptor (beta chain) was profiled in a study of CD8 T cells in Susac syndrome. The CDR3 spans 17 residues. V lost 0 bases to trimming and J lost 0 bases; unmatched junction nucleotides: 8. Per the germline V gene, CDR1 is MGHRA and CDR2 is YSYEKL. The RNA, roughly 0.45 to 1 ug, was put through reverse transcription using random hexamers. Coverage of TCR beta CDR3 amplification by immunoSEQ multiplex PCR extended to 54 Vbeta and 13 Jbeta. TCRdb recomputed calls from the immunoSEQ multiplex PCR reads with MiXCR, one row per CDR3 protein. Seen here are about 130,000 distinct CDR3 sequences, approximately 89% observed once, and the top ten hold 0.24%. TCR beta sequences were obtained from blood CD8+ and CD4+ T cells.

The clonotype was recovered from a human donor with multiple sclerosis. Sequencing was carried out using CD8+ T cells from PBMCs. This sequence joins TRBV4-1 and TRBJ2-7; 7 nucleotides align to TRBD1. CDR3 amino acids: CASSQDRGTAASYEQYF. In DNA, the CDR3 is TGCGCCAGCAGCCAAGATAGGGGGACAGCGGCCTCCTACGAGCAGTACTTC.